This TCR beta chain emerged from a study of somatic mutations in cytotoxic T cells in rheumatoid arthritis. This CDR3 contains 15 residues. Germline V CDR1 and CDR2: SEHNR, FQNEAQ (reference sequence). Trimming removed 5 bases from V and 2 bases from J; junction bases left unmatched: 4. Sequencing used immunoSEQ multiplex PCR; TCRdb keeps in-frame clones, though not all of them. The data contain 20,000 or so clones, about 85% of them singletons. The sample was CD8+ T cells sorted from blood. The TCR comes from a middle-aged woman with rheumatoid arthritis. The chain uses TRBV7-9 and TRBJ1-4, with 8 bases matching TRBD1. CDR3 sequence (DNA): TGTGCCAGCAGCCCACAGGGGGTGACTAATGAAAAACTGTTTTTT. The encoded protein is CASSPQGVTNEKLFF. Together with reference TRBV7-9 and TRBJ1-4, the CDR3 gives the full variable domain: DTGVSQNPRHKITKRGQNVTFRCDPISEHNRLYWYRQTLGQGPEFLTYFQNEAQLEKSRLLSDRFSAERPKGSFSTLEIQRTEQGDSAMYLCASSPQGVTNEKLFFGSGTQLSVL.